The rows below give T cell receptor beta chains drawn from one sample of a study of cytomegalovirus exposure and HLA in healthy donors. This table comes from immunoSEQ multiplex PCR, and its TCRdb copy is limited to in-frame clones, with some not included. The data show roughly 200,000 clones, approximately 70% seen once. Sequencing input: PBMCs. The source is a man aged 40-50 years in good health and CMV-seropositive. CDR3s include the opening cysteine and the closing phenylalanine or tryptophan. The order of the fields is D gene, J gene, V gene, clone size, CDR3 DNA, CDR3 protein. A D gene is named only where the DNA matches it firmly. Size is omitted from some rows. Given values are once, few, many or a class for expanded clones.

D gene: TRBD1
J gene: TRBJ1-1
V gene: TRBV14
clone size: NA
CDR3 DNA: TGTGCCAGCAGCCCGAGTCCGGGACAGACTGTAGAAGCTTTCTTT
CDR3 protein: CASSPSPGQTVEAFF

D gene: NA
J gene: TRBJ2-7
V gene: TRBV19
clone size: NA
CDR3 DNA: TGTGCCAGTAGTAATGAGGGCCGCTACGAGCAGTACTTC
CDR3 protein: CASSNEGRYEQYF

D gene: TRBD2
J gene: TRBJ2-1
V gene: TRBV6-6
clone size: NA
CDR3 DNA: TGTGCCAGCAGCTTCGACCTAAGAGCGGGGGAGTTCTTC
CDR3 protein: CASSFDLRAGEFF

D gene: NA
J gene: TRBJ1-2
V gene: TRBV7-2
clone size: NA
CDR3 DNA: TGTGCCAGCAGCTTTCCACAGTATGGCTACACCTTC
CDR3 protein: CASSFPQYGYTF

D gene: TRBD1
J gene: TRBJ1-1
V gene: TRBV25-1
clone size: once
CDR3 DNA: TGTGCCAGCAGTGGGACCCCGGGACAGAATGGTCTATTGGCTTTCTTT
CDR3 protein: CASSGTPGQNGLLAFF

D gene: NA
J gene: TRBJ1-5
V gene: TRBV9
clone size: NA
CDR3 DNA: TGTGCCAGCAGCGTAGGGGGGGGTGGGAATCAGCCCCAGCATTTT
CDR3 protein: CASSVGGGGNQPQHF

D gene: NA
J gene: TRBJ1-2
V gene: TRBV19
clone size: NA
CDR3 DNA: TGTGCCAGTAGTATAGGAGGCGCAGGACTGGGCTTAAGGTCTTCTTACTATGGCTACACCTTC
CDR3 protein: CASSIGGAGLGLRSSYYGYTF

D gene: TRBD1
J gene: TRBJ2-1
V gene: TRBV4-3
clone size: few
CDR3 DNA: TGCGCCAGCAGCATGGGACAGGAGTTTAATGAGCAGTTCTTC
CDR3 protein: CASSMGQEFNEQFF

D gene: TRBD1
J gene: TRBJ2-7
V gene: TRBV28
clone size: NA
CDR3 DNA: TGTGCCAGCAGCCTAGGGACAGACCTGGAGCAGTACTTC
CDR3 protein: CASSLGTDLEQYF

D gene: TRBD1
J gene: TRBJ2-7
V gene: TRBV4-2
clone size: few
CDR3 DNA: TGTGCCAGCAGCCCCACGGTAGGGGGCAACGAGCAGTACTTC
CDR3 protein: CASSPTVGGNEQYF

D gene: NA
J gene: TRBJ1-3
V gene: TRBV6-4
clone size: NA
CDR3 DNA: TGTGCCAGTCAGATACCGGGAGACGGAGGAAACACCATATATTTT
CDR3 protein: CASQIPGDGGNTIYF

D gene: NA
J gene: TRBJ1-1
V gene: TRBV27
clone size: few
CDR3 DNA: TGTGCCAGCAGCCTACGGGGGATGAACACTGAAGCTTTCTTT
CDR3 protein: CASSLRGMNTEAFF

D gene: NA
J gene: TRBJ1-4
V gene: TRBV19
clone size: few
CDR3 DNA: TGTGCCAGTAGTAAACTTGCAACTAATGAAAAACTGTTTTTT
CDR3 protein: CASSKLATNEKLFF

D gene: NA
J gene: TRBJ1-6
V gene: TRBV5-1
clone size: NA
CDR3 DNA: TGCGCCAGCAGCGCATTCCCCGAACAGAATTCACCCCTCCACTTT
CDR3 protein: CASSAFPEQNSPLHF

D gene: NA
J gene: TRBJ1-1
V gene: TRBV15
clone size: NA
CDR3 DNA: TGTGCCACCAGCAGAGATCGGGATTTCACTGAAGCTTTCTTT
CDR3 protein: CATSRDRDFTEAFF

D gene: TRBD1
J gene: TRBJ2-7
V gene: TRBV4-2
clone size: NA
CDR3 DNA: TGTGCCAGCAGCCAGTCCCGGGACAGCTTCTACGAGCAGTACTTC
CDR3 protein: CASSQSRDSFYEQYF

D gene: TRBD1
J gene: TRBJ1-2
V gene: TRBV18
clone size: NA
CDR3 DNA: TGTGCCAGCTCATCGACAGGGGAAGGCTACACCTTC
CDR3 protein: CASSSTGEGYTF

D gene: TRBD1
J gene: TRBJ2-3
V gene: TRBV4-1
clone size: NA
CDR3 DNA: TGCGCCAGCAGCCAAGATCCGCCCGGGACAGATAGCACAGATACGCAGTATTTT
CDR3 protein: CASSQDPPGTDSTDTQYF

D gene: NA
J gene: TRBJ1-2
V gene: TRBV6-1
clone size: NA
CDR3 DNA: TGTGCCAGCACCCCGGAGGGGAGTTTAGAAGGCTACACCTTC
CDR3 protein: CASTPEGSLEGYTF

D gene: TRBD1
J gene: TRBJ2-3
V gene: TRBV5-6
clone size: NA
CDR3 DNA: TGTGCCAGCAGTCGACAGGGGCTTCGCACAGATACGCAGTATTTT
CDR3 protein: CASSRQGLRTDTQYF

D gene: TRBD1
J gene: TRBJ1-6
V gene: TRBV28
clone size: NA
CDR3 DNA: TGTGCCAGCAGGAGACAGGGTTTCTATAATTCACCCCTCCACTTT
CDR3 protein: CASRRQGFYNSPLHF

D gene: TRBD1
J gene: TRBJ2-1
V gene: TRBV11-2
clone size: NA
CDR3 DNA: TGTGCCAGCAGCTACGCTCCAAAGGGGGCTTCGAGCAGTGAGCAGTTCTTC
CDR3 protein: CASSYAPKGASSSEQFF

D gene: NA
J gene: TRBJ2-7
V gene: TRBV7-2
clone size: NA
CDR3 DNA: TGTGCCAGCAGCTTAGACCGGGATCCTTCCTACGAGCAGTACTTC
CDR3 protein: CASSLDRDPSYEQYF

D gene: TRBD2
J gene: TRBJ2-7
V gene: TRBV18
clone size: NA
CDR3 DNA: TGTGCCAGCTCACCATCGGGAGGGTCCTACGAGCAGTACTTC
CDR3 protein: CASSPSGGSYEQYF

D gene: NA
J gene: TRBJ1-3
V gene: TRBV18
clone size: NA
CDR3 DNA: TGTGCCAGCTCACCCTTGGCAGGGCCGAACACCATATATTTT
CDR3 protein: CASSPLAGPNTIYF

D gene: NA
J gene: TRBJ1-2
V gene: TRBV7-2
clone size: NA
CDR3 DNA: TGTGCCAGCAGCTTAGGGGCAGGGGCTGGCTATGGCTACACCTTC
CDR3 protein: CASSLGAGAGYGYTF

D gene: TRBD2
J gene: TRBJ2-7
V gene: TRBV19
clone size: NA
CDR3 DNA: TGTGCCAGTAGTATCGGGAGGGGGGTCTCCTACGAGCAGTACTTC
CDR3 protein: CASSIGRGVSYEQYF

D gene: TRBD2
J gene: TRBJ2-1
V gene: TRBV5-4
clone size: NA
CDR3 DNA: TGTGCCAGCAGCCCCGGGGGAGGGAGGGACTCCGCCTCCTACAATGAGCAGTTCTTC
CDR3 protein: CASSPGGGRDSASYNEQFF

D gene: NA
J gene: TRBJ1-2
V gene: TRBV6-5
clone size: NA
CDR3 DNA: TGTGCCAGCAGTTACTCGGAGGCAGGGGATGGCTACACCTTC
CDR3 protein: CASSYSEAGDGYTF

D gene: TRBD1
J gene: TRBJ2-5
V gene: TRBV10-3
clone size: NA
CDR3 DNA: TGTGCCATCAGTGAACCGACAGGGGGAGAGACCCAGTACTTC
CDR3 protein: CAISEPTGGETQYF

D gene: NA
J gene: TRBJ2-1
V gene: TRBV29-1
clone size: NA
CDR3 DNA: TGCAGCGTCCATCCGGGCCTCTCGGGAGAGCAGTTCTTC
CDR3 protein: CSVHPGLSGEQFF

D gene: NA
J gene: TRBJ1-3
V gene: TRBV25-1
clone size: NA
CDR3 DNA: TGTGCCAGCGGGGGCCTCGGGGCGGGTGGAAACACCATATATTTT
CDR3 protein: CASGGLGAGGNTIYF

D gene: TRBD1
J gene: TRBJ2-7
V gene: TRBV7-9
clone size: NA
CDR3 DNA: TGTTCCAGCAGCTTAGGACAGGTCTACGAGCAGTACTTC
CDR3 protein: CSSSLGQVYEQYF

D gene: TRBD1
J gene: TRBJ2-3
V gene: TRBV7-9
clone size: NA
CDR3 DNA: TGTGCCAGCAGCCCCATCTCCGGGACGACAGGGGATTTT
CDR3 protein: CASSPISGTTGDF

D gene: NA
J gene: TRBJ1-1
V gene: TRBV5-4
clone size: NA
CDR3 DNA: TGTGCCAGCAGCTTGGACAGGGTTAGACAAGCTGAAGCTTTCTTT
CDR3 protein: CASSLDRVRQAEAFF

D gene: TRBD2
J gene: TRBJ2-2
V gene: TRBV6-5
clone size: NA
CDR3 DNA: TGTGCCAGCAGTTCCTGGACTAGCGGGGGCACCGGGGAGCTGTTTTTT
CDR3 protein: CASSSWTSGGTGELFF

D gene: NA
J gene: TRBJ2-1
V gene: TRBV19
clone size: NA
CDR3 DNA: TGTGCCAGTAGTATAAGCAGGGGTAAGCAGTTCTTC
CDR3 protein: CASSISRGKQFF

D gene: TRBD1
J gene: TRBJ2-7
V gene: TRBV5-4
clone size: once
CDR3 DNA: TGTGCCAGCAGCAGGGGACAGGGGGACTACGAGCAGTACTTC
CDR3 protein: CASSRGQGDYEQYF

D gene: TRBD1
J gene: TRBJ2-3
V gene: TRBV9
clone size: NA
CDR3 DNA: TGTGCCAGCAGCGTGGGGGACAGGCGAAGCACAGATACGCAGTATTTT
CDR3 protein: CASSVGDRRSTDTQYF

D gene: TRBD2
J gene: TRBJ2-3
V gene: TRBV10-1
clone size: once
CDR3 DNA: TGCGCCAGCAGTGAGGCCAGCGGGGGGGCAGATACGCAGTATTTT
CDR3 protein: CASSEASGGADTQYF

D gene: NA
J gene: TRBJ2-7
V gene: TRBV6-5
clone size: few
CDR3 DNA: TGTGCCAGCAGTTACTCGCGGGGACTCTACGAGCAGTACTTC
CDR3 protein: CASSYSRGLYEQYF

D gene: TRBD1
J gene: TRBJ1-4
V gene: TRBV15
clone size: NA
CDR3 DNA: TGTGCCACCAGCATACGGACAGGGGGACCAACTAATGAAAAACTGTTTTTT
CDR3 protein: CATSIRTGGPTNEKLFF

D gene: NA
J gene: TRBJ1-2
V gene: TRBV27
clone size: NA
CDR3 DNA: TGTGCCAGCAGTTTAGGGGGCAAAGTGAATGGCTACACCTTC
CDR3 protein: CASSLGGKVNGYTF

D gene: NA
J gene: TRBJ1-4
V gene: TRBV19
clone size: NA
CDR3 DNA: TGTGCCAGTAGAGGAGGCTCCGTTTGGGAAAAACTGTTTTTT
CDR3 protein: CASRGGSVWEKLFF

D gene: NA
J gene: TRBJ1-1
V gene: TRBV5-6
clone size: few
CDR3 DNA: TGTGCCAGTTCAGGGATGAACACTGAAGCTTTCTTT
CDR3 protein: CASSGMNTEAFF

D gene: NA
J gene: TRBJ1-2
V gene: TRBV2
clone size: few
CDR3 DNA: TGTGCCAGCAGTGAAAGGGGAGGCGATGGCTACACCTTC
CDR3 protein: CASSERGGDGYTF